What follows are 20 T cell receptor beta chains derived from one specimen sequenced in a study of T cell changes during pregnancy in multiple sclerosis. Here immunoSEQ multiplex PCR was the method, and the copy in TCRdb shows in-frame clones only, minus some. Of some 51,000 clones in the sample, almost 95% are singletons; the top ten hold roughly 4%. Sample: CD8+ T cells from peripheral blood mononuclear cells, taken in the first trimester of pregnancy. These receptors came from a female donor with multiple sclerosis, enrolled in a pregnancy study.

CDR3 sequence (DNA): TGTGCCAGTTTGAACGCGGGAAGGACCTACAATGAGCAGTTCTTC. Translating it yields CASLNAGRTYNEQFF. The V call is TRBV10-3, the J call TRBJ2-1, with a tentative D call TRBD2 (6 bases). The CDR3 loop spans 15 amino acids. Germline CDR1 and CDR2: ENHRY and SYGVKD. V dropped 10 bases and J dropped 2 bases, with 18 bases sitting between them.

The chain joins TRBV28 to TRBJ2-7; tentatively, D is TRBD1 (5 bases). V was cut by 6 bases and J by 3 bases, with 21 bases left in between. This CDR3 has 16 residues. CDR1 MDHEN and CDR2 SYDVKM come from the germline V gene. This chain's CDR3 is CASSPYGASNNYEQYF. In DNA form, the CDR3 reads TGTGCCAGCAGCCCCTATGGGGCTAGTAATAACTACGAGCAGTACTTC.

V gene TRBV10-3 combines with J gene TRBJ1-5; D gene unclear. The V and J ends lost 0 bases and 0 bases respectively, with 6 bases between them. CDR3 size: 15 residues. CDR1 ENHRY and CDR2 SYGVKD come from the germline V gene. Here the CDR3 reads CAISESSNSNQPQHF. The CDR3 bases are TGTGCCATCAGTGAGTCGTCAAATAGCAATCAGCCCCAGCATTTT.

The CDR3 DNA sequence: TGTGCCAGCAGCAGGGGGTTGTCCACAGGTGAATCTGGAAACACCATATATTTT. Its protein product is CASSRGLSTGESGNTIYF. The chain recombines TRBV7-2 with TRBJ1-3; TRBD1 might be the D (6 bases). Germline assignment: CDR1 SGHTA and CDR2 FQGNSA. With 5 bases removed from V and 1 base from J, the gap between germline ends came to 21 bases. The CDR3 consists of 18 residues.

The chain combines TRBV27 with TRBJ2-5, with D possibly TRBD1 on 5 matching bases. CDR1 and CDR2 (germline): MNHEY, SMNVEV (reference sequence). The CDR3 consists of 15 residues. Deletions cut 7 bases from V and 7 bases from J, with 22 bases between. The CDR3 DNA sequence: TGTGCCAGCATGGGGCAGGACCAGGTTTTAAGGACCCAGTACTTC. This translates into CASMGQDQVLRTQYF.

This clone was picked up one time. The V call is TRBV28, the J call TRBJ2-7; 7 bases are shared with TRBD2. This CDR3 contains 14 residues. In germline, CDR1 is MDHEN, CDR2 SYDVKM. After removal of 6 bases from V and 3 bases from J, the junction contained 8 bases not matched to a gene. The CDR3 reads CASRSRDYLYEQYF. CDR3 DNA: TGTGCCAGCAGGAGCCGGGACTACCTCTACGAGCAGTACTTC.

The CDR3 coding sequence is TGTGCCAGCAGTTACTCAGGGGGGGAACGGGCCGGGGAGCTGTTTTTT. This codes for CASSYSGGERAGELFF. The chain is built from TRBV6-5 and TRBJ2-2; tentatively, D is TRBD2 (7 bases). The CDR3 sequence is 16 residues long. Per germline, CDR1 MNHEY and CDR2 SVGAGI. The germline V and J ends were trimmed by 0 bases and 6 bases, with 14 bases remaining between them.

This chain connects TRBV2 to TRBJ2-1; 8 nucleotides agree with TRBD2. Germline CDR1 is SNHLY and CDR2 is FYNNEI. With 6 bases clipped from V and 8 bases from J, the junction kept 12 bases outside the gene matches. This CDR3 spans 15 amino acids. The CDR3 DNA is TGTGCCAGCAGACGACCGGGACTAGATCGCTATGAGCAGTTCTTC. The encoded protein is CASRRPGLDRYEQFF. Based on the CDR3 plus reference TRBV2 and TRBJ2-1, the full variable domain is EPEVTQTPSHQVTQMGQEVILRCVPISNHLYFYWYRQILGQKVEFLVSFYNNEISEKSEIFDDQFSVERPDGSNFTLKIRSTKLEDSAMYFCASRRPGLDRYEQFFGPGTRLTVL.

This chain connects TRBV7-9 to TRBJ2-7; D unclear. This CDR3 is 13 amino acids long. CDR1 SEHNR and CDR2 FQNEAQ come from the germline V gene (reference sequence). The V and J ends lost 4 bases and 2 bases respectively, with 9 bases between them. The CDR3 DNA reads as TGTGCCAGCAGCTCCGCGGCCCCCTACGAGCAGTACTTC. As protein: CASSSAAPYEQYF.

The chain couples TRBV29-1 to TRBJ1-2; D unresolved. V was pared by 3 bases and J by 7 bases, with 6 bases between. The CDR3 consists of 10 residues. Germline loops: CDR1 SQVTM, CDR2 ANQGSEA. The CDR3 DNA is TGCAGCGTTGACGTGTTTGGCTACACCTTC. Encoded protein: CSVDVFGYTF.

For this clone: Germline and junction disagree at one end, which may indicate a read error. The chain employs TRBV19 and TRBJ2-7; D may be TRBD2 (5 bases). The germline gives CDR1 LNHDA, CDR2 SQIVND (reference sequence). The CDR3 loop spans 11 amino acids. CDR3 in amino acids: CASRGVGGWNF. CDR3 DNA: TGTGCCAGTCGGGGAGTTGGCGGATGGAACTTC.

J is TRBJ1-2 and V is TRBV2, with 8 bases matching TRBD1. Germline CDR1 is SNHLY and CDR2 is FYNNEI. After removal of 5 bases from V and 6 bases from J, the junction contained 8 bases not matched to a gene. This CDR3 contains 14 residues. DNA for the CDR3: TGTGCCAGCAGTCAGGGCAGGGGGCTTGATGGCTACACCTTC. The encoded protein is CASSQGRGLDGYTF.

The rearrangement links TRBV27 to TRBJ2-1; perhaps TRBD1 as D (6 bases). Trimming shortened V by 6 bases and J by 5 bases, and 14 bases separated the two germline ends. The CDR3 contains 14 residues. The germline CDR1 and CDR2 sequences are MNHEY and SMNVEV (reference sequence). The CDR3 loop is CASSITGTNNEQFF. CDR3 in DNA: TGTGCCAGCAGCATAACCGGGACAAACAATGAGCAGTTCTTC.

The V gene is TRBV11-2, the J gene TRBJ2-7; TRBD1 agrees at 9 bases. CDR1 SGHAT and CDR2 FQNNGV come from the germline V gene. The CDR3 extends over 13 amino acids. Losses at the gene ends were 5 bases for V and 6 bases for J; bases not matched to a gene: 5. The CDR3, as DNA: TGTGCCAGCAGCGCAGGGACAGGGCTCGAGCAGTACTTC. As protein: CASSAGTGLEQYF.

V is TRBV7-9 and J is TRBJ1-2; 7 bases match TRBD1. V gave up 6 bases and J gave up 11 bases; unmatched junction bases: 6. The CDR3 consists of 11 residues. The germline V gene encodes CDR1 SEHNR and CDR2 FQNEAQ (reference sequence). CDR3 coding DNA: TGTGCCAGCAGGCAGGGGGTGGAGTACACCTTC. Translating it yields CASRQGVEYTF.

This clone came up once. The V call is TRBV10-3, the J call TRBJ2-7, with 7 bases matching TRBD1. The CDR3 contains 14 residues. Trimming took 4 bases from V and 4 from J; bases not matched to a gene: 7. Germline V CDR1 and CDR2: ENHRY, SYGVKD. This CDR3 is CAISGRQGRYEQYF. The CDR3 nucleotides read TGTGCCATCAGTGGAAGACAGGGTAGATACGAGCAGTACTTC.

The genes are TRBV5-4 and TRBJ2-7; 13 bases fit TRBD2. This CDR3 contains 15 residues. With V trimmed by 4 bases and J by 7 bases, 8 bases remained unmatched. Germline values: CDR1 SGHNT, CDR2 YYREEE (reference sequence). Here the CDR3 reads CASSPSRLAGGEQYF. Here the CDR3 DNA reads TGTGCCAGCAGCCCGAGTCGACTAGCGGGAGGTGAGCAGTACTTC.

V and J are TRBV18 and TRBJ2-1; maybe TRBD1 (6 bases). Germline V gene data show CDR1 as KGHSH and CDR2 as LQKENI. Deletions cut 1 base from V and 0 bases from J, with 7 bases between. This CDR3 is 15 amino acids long. The CDR3, as DNA: TGTGCCAGCTCACCACTGGACAGCTCCTACAATGAGCAGTTCTTC. It codes for CASSPLDSSYNEQFF.

CDR3 sequence: CAWSGPGQRGYTF. CDR3 bases: TGTGCCTGGAGCGGCCCAGGGCAGAGGGGCTACACCTTC. This rearrangement joins TRBV30 to TRBJ1-2; perhaps TRBD1 as D (5 bases). V gave up 3 bases and J gave up 8 bases, with 16 bases separating them. The CDR3 is 13 residues long. CDR1 is GTSNPN and CDR2 is SVGIG in the germline V gene (reference sequence).

The gene calls are TRBV11-1 and TRBJ2-5; a weak D match, TRBD1 (5 bases). The germline V gene has CDR1 SGHAT and CDR2 FQDESV (reference sequence). V was shortened by 5 bases and J by 5 bases, with 15 bases between the two germline ends. The CDR3 has 14 residues. The CDR3 DNA reads TGTGCCAGCAGCCCGGCAGGGCCCCGGGAGACCCAGTACTTC. As protein: CASSPAGPRETQYF.